One sample yielded the 15 T cell receptor beta chains listed below, sequenced in a study of blood T cell repertoires in COVID-19. The repertoire was sequenced with immunoSEQ multiplex PCR; TCRdb's copy has only in-frame clones and lacks some. The sample consists of 150,000 to 200,000 clones, around nine tenths of them appearing once. Sequenced material: peripheral blood. Receptor source: a human donor in a cohort sampled during active COVID-19.

The V and J genes are TRBV5-4 and TRBJ1-2, with 8 nucleotides matching TRBD1. Germline CDR1 and CDR2: SGHNT and YYREEE (reference sequence). The length of the CDR3 is 13 residues. The V gene end was trimmed by 4 bases and the J gene end by 10 bases; junction bases not matched to a gene: 9. The CDR3 bases are TGTGCCAGCAGCCCTTGGACAGGGATGGACTACACCTTC. This gives the protein CASSPWTGMDYTF.

This clone was observed a single time. The chain carries TRBV5-1 and TRBJ1-3; 9 bases line up with TRBD1. The length of the CDR3 is 16 residues. Germline assignment: CDR1 SGHRS and CDR2 YFSETQ. Trimming at V came to 4 bases and at J to 2 bases, leaving 7 bases not matched to a gene. The CDR3 sequence: CASSPEGDRAGNTIYF. For the CDR3, the DNA is TGCGCCAGCAGCCCCGAAGGGGACAGGGCTGGAAACACCATATATTTT.

The rearrangement links TRBV5-3 to TRBJ1-4; maybe TRBD1 (6 bases). TRBV5-3 belongs to the ORF category, with a function that is uncertain. The CDR3 length is 17 residues. V was pared by 0 bases and J by 5 bases, with 17 bases between. The CDR3 loop is CARSLERTAPGNEKLFF. CDR3 in DNA: TGTGCCAGAAGCTTGGAAAGGACAGCGCCTGGCAATGAAAAACTGTTTTTT.

V is TRBV13 and J is TRBJ1-4; tentatively, D is TRBD1 (6 bases). This CDR3 spans 14 amino acids. The V gene's germline CDR1 is PRHDT and CDR2 FYEKMQ (reference sequence). V was trimmed by 6 bases and J by 5 bases, leaving 13 bases between them. This CDR3 is CASRRTALNEKLFF. DNA of the CDR3: TGTGCCAGCAGGCGGACAGCATTAAATGAAAAACTGTTTTTT. The full variable domain, rest sourced from reference TRBV13 and TRBJ1-4, is AAGVIQSPRHLIKEKRETATLKCYPIPRHDTVYWYQQGPGQDPQFLISFYEKMQSDKGSIPDRFSAQQFSDYHSELNMSSLELGDSALYFCASRRTALNEKLFFGSGTQLSVL.

The chain employs TRBV2 and TRBJ2-7; D is perhaps TRBD1 (6 bases). Germline CDR1 SNHLY, CDR2 FYNNEI. Deletions cut 3 bases from V and 1 base from J, with 16 bases between. The CDR3 contains 16 residues. CDR3 in amino acids: CASSDFTWQGSYEQYF. CDR3 in DNA: TGTGCCAGCAGTGATTTTACGTGGCAGGGGTCCTACGAGCAGTACTTC.

The chain has TRBV27 and TRBJ2-3, with 9 bases identical to TRBD2. This CDR3 region has 13 residues. V lost 6 bases to trimming and J lost 6 bases; unmatched junction nucleotides: 4. Germline loops: CDR1 MNHEY, CDR2 SMNVEV (reference sequence). CDR3 loop: CASSGLAGDTQYF. The CDR3 nucleotides are TGTGCCAGCAGCGGCCTAGCGGGGGATACGCAGTATTTT.

V gene TRBV6-2 or TRBV6-3 combines with J gene TRBJ1-1; 8 bases align to TRBD1. V shed 4 bases, J shed 1 base, and the junction held 8 bases outside the gene matches. From germline, CDR1 is MNHEY and CDR2 SVGEGT. The length of the CDR3 is 16 residues. The CDR3 nucleotides read TGTGCCAGCAGTTCCCCACAGGGGGGGTGGAACACTGAAGCTTTCTTT. Its protein product is CASSSPQGGWNTEAFF.

The V gene is TRBV19, the J gene TRBJ1-5; TRBD1 agrees at 8 bases. The CDR3 has 15 residues. CDR1 and CDR2 (germline): LNHDA, SQIVND (reference sequence). V dropped 4 bases and J dropped 7; count of bases not matched to a gene: 9. DNA of the CDR3: TGTGCCAGTAGTAAGGGGGGCGGACAGGGACAGCCCCAGCATTTT. It translates to CASSKGGGQGQPQHF.

The genes are TRBV12-2 and TRBJ1-1; the table calls TRBD1, which could not be checked here. TRBV12-2 is a pseudogene locus. This CDR3 contains 17 residues. Here the CDR3 DNA reads TGTGCAAGTCGCTTACACAGGGGGCGACCGATGAACACTGAAGCTTTCTTT. Translating it yields CASRLHRGRPMNTEAFF.

The chain links TRBV6-2 or TRBV6-3 to TRBJ1-6, with 9 nucleotides matching TRBD1. CDR1 is MNHEY and CDR2 is SVGEGT in the germline V gene. This CDR3 has 20 amino acids. V lost 2 bases, J lost 0 bases, and 11 bases stayed unmatched. The CDR3 DNA reads as TGTGCCAGCAGTTACCCGCCTGGACAGGGGCTCTCCTCCTATAATTCACCCCTCCACTTT. Residues: CASSYPPGQGLSSYNSPLHF.

The chain has TRBV27 and TRBJ2-7; 7 bases fit TRBD1. The V and J ends lost 3 bases and 6 bases, in that order; junction bases with no gene match: 2. The CDR3 sequence is 12 residues long. Germline V CDR1 and CDR2: MNHEY, SMNVEV (reference sequence). CDR3 sequence reads: CASSFYRGEQYF. The DNA of the CDR3 is TGTGCCAGCAGTTTCTACAGGGGCGAGCAGTACTTC.

CDR3 sequence (DNA): TGTGCCACCAGTGATTTTAGACGGGGAACCCAGTACTTC. This sequence encodes CATSDFRRGTQYF. The genes are TRBV24-1 and TRBJ2-5; weak D call: TRBD2 (5 bases). V was trimmed by 1 base and J by 8 bases, leaving 10 bases between them. The CDR3 has 13 amino acids. Germline V CDR1 and CDR2: KGHDR, SFDVKD.

The CDR3 loop reads CASSFLNTEAFF. The CDR3, as DNA: TGTGCCAGCAGTTTCTTGAACACTGAAGCTTTCTTT. The chain uses TRBV12-3 or TRBV12-4 and TRBJ1-1; D is uncertain. V lost 3 bases and J 0 bases, leaving 2 bases between the germline ends. This CDR3 is 12 amino acids long.

The gene calls are TRBV18 and TRBJ1-4; D call uncertain. The CDR3 extends over 15 amino acids. The V gene's germline CDR1 is KGHSH and CDR2 LQKENI. The V end was cut by 1 base, the J end by 3 bases, with 9 bases between. The CDR3 DNA reads as TGTGCCAGCTCACCACGTCCCGGGGCTAATGAAAAACTGTTTTTT. Its protein product is CASSPRPGANEKLFF.

The CDR3 loop reads CASSVGLAGQNEQFF. The CDR3, as DNA: TGTGCCAGCTCTGTGGGACTAGCGGGGCAAAATGAGCAGTTCTTC. This chain connects TRBV6-4 to TRBJ2-1; 13 bases match TRBD2. The V and J ends lost 8 bases and 7 bases, in that order; junction bases with no gene match: 8. This CDR3 region has 15 residues. In germline, CDR1 is MRHNA, CDR2 SNTAGT.